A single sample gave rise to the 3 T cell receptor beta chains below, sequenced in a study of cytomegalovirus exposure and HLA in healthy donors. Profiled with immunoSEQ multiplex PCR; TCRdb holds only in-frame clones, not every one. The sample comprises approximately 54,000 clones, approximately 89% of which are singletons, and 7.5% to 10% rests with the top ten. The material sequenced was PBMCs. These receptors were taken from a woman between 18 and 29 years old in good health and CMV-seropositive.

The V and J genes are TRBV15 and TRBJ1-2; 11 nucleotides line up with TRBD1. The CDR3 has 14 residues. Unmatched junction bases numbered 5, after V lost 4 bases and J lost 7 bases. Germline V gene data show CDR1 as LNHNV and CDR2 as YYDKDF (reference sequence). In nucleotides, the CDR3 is TGTGCCACCAGCACCTTGGACAGGGGGCTTGGCTACACCTTC. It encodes CATSTLDRGLGYTF.

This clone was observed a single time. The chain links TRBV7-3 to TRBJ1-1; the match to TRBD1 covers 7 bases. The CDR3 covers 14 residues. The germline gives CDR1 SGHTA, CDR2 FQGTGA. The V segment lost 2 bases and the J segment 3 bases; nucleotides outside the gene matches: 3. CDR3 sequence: CASSLSGGHTEAFF. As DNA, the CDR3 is TGTGCCAGCAGCTTATCAGGGGGTCACACTGAAGCTTTCTTT.

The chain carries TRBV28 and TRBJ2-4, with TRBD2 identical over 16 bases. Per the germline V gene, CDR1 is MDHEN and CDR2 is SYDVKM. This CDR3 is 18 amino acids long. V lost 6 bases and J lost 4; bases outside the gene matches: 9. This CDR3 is CASRPPGTSGGVKNIQYF. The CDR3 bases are TGTGCCAGCAGGCCGCCCGGGACTAGCGGGGGGGTTAAAAACATTCAGTACTTC. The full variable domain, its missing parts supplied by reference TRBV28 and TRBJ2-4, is DVKVTQSSRYLVKRTGEKVFLECVQDMDHENMFWYRQDPGLGLRLIYFSYDVKMKEKGDIPEGYSVSREKKERFSLILESASTNQTSMYLCASRPPGTSGGVKNIQYFGAGTRLSVL.